This T cell receptor beta chain was documented in a study of control samples from healthy donors and cancer patients. The method was immunoSEQ multiplex PCR; TCRdb's version includes in-frame clones alone and lacks a portion of them. This table holds about 110,000 clones, just over 90% found once. CDR3 length: 14 residues. From germline, CDR1 is SGHRS and CDR2 YFSETQ. The V segment lost 5 bases and the J segment 8 bases; nucleotides outside the gene matches: 8. Specimen: blood. The chain links TRBV5-1 to TRBJ1-4; 8 bases line up with TRBD1. This TCR came from a human donor in good health. The donor label of this sample is uncertain. CDR3: CASRHDRGKEKLFF. The CDR3, as DNA: TGCGCCAGCAGACACGACAGGGGCAAAGAAAAACTGTTTTTT.